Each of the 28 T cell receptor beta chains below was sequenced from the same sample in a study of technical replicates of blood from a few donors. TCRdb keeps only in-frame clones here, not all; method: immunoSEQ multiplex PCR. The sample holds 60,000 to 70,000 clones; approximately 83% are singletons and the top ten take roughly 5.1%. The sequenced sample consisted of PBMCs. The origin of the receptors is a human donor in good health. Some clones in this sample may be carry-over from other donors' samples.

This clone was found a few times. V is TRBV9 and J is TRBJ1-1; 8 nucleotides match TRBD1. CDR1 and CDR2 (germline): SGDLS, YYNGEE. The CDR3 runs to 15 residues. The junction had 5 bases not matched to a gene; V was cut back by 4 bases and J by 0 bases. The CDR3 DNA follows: TGTGCCAGCAGCTTTATACAGGGGGTGAACACTGAAGCTTTCTTT. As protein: CASSFIQGVNTEAFF.

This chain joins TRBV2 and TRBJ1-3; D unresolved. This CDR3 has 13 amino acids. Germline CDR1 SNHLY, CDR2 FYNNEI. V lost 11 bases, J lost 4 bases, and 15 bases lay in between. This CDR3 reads CAVQRESGNTIYF. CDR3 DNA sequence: TGTGCCGTACAAAGGGAGAGCGGAAACACCATATATTTT.

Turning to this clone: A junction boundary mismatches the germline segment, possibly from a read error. CDR3 bases: TGTGCCGGCAGCTTGGCACTAGCAGATGAGCAGTTCTTC. Protein: CAGSLALADEQFF. The V call is TRBV5-6, the J call TRBJ2-1, with D possibly being TRBD2 (6 bases). The CDR3 runs to 13 residues. Germline-derived CDR1 and CDR2 are SGHDT and YYEEEE.

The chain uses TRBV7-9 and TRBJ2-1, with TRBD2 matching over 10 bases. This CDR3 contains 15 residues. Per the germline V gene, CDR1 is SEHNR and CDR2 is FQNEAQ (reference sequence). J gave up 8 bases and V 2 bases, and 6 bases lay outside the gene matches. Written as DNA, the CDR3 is TGTGCCAGCAGCTTACTAGCGGGGGTTTCTGATGAGCAGTTCTTC. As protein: CASSLLAGVSDEQFF.

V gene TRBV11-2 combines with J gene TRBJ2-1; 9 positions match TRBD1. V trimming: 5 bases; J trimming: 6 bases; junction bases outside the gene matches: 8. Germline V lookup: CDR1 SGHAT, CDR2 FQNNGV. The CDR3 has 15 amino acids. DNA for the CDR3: TGTGCCAGCAGCCCGAACAGGGGGCCCTCCAATGAGCAGTTCTTC. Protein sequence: CASSPNRGPSNEQFF. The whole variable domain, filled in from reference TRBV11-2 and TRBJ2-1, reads EAGVAQSPRYKIIEKRQSVAFWCNPISGHATLYWYQQILGQGPKLLIQFQNNGVVDDSQLPKDRFSAERLKGVDSTLKIQPAKLEDSAVYLCASSPNRGPSNEQFFGPGTRLTVL.

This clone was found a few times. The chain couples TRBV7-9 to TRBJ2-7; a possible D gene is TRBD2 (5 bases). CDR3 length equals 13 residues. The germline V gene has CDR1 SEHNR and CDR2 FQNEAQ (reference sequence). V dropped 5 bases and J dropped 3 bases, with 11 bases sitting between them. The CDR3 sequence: CASSKGVHYEQYF. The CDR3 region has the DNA TGTGCCAGCAGCAAGGGAGTGCACTACGAGCAGTACTTC. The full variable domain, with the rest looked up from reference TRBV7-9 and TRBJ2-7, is DTGVSQNPRHKITKRGQNVTFRCDPISEHNRLYWYRQTLGQGPEFLTYFQNEAQLEKSRLLSDRFSAERPKGSFSTLEIQRTEQGDSAMYLCASSKGVHYEQYFGPGTRLTVT.

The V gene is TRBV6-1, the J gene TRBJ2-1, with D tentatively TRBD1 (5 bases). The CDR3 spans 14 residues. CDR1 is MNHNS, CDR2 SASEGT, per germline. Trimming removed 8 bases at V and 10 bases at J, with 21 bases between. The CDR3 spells CASWTSLGLSEQFF. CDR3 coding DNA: TGTGCCAGCTGGACATCCCTGGGTTTGAGCGAGCAGTTCTTC.

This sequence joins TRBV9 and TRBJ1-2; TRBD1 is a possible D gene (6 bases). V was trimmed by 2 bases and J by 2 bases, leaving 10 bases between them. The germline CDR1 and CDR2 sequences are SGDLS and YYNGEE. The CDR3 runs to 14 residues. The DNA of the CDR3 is TGTGCCAGCAGCGTGGGGGACACGAACTATGGCTACACCTTC. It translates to CASSVGDTNYGYTF.

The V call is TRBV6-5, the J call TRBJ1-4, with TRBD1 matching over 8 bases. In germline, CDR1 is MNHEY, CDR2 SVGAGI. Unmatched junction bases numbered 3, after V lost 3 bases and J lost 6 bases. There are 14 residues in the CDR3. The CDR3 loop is CASSYQQGDEKLFF. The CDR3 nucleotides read TGTGCCAGCAGTTATCAACAGGGGGATGAAAAACTGTTTTTT.

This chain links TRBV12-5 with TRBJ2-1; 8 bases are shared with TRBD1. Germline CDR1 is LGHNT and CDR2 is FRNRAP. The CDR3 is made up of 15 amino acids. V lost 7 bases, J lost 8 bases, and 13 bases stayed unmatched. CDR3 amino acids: CASAPRGQAPYEQFF. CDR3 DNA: TGTGCTAGTGCCCCCCGGGGACAGGCGCCTTATGAGCAGTTCTTC.

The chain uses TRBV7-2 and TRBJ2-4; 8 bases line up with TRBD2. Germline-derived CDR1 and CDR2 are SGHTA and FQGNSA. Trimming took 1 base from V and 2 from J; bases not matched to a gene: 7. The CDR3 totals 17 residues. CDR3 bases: TGTGCCAGCAGCTTAGTGTCGGGGGGGCCGTCCAAAAACATTCAGTACTTC. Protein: CASSLVSGGPSKNIQYF. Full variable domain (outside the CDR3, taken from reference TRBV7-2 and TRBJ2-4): GAGVSQSPSNKVTEKGKDVELRCDPISGHTALYWYRQSLGQGLEFLIYFQGNSAPDKSGLPSDRFSAERTGGSVSTLTIQRTQQEDSAVYLCASSLVSGGPSKNIQYFGAGTRLSVL.

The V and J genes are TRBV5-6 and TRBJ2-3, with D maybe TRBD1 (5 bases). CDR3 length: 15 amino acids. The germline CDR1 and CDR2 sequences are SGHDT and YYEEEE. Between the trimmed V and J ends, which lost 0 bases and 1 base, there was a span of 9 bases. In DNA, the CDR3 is TGTGCCAGCAGCTTGGGGGGCCGGGGCACAGATACGCAGTATTTT. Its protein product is CASSLGGRGTDTQYF. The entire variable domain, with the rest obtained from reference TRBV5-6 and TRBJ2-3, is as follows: DAGVTQSPTHLIKTRGQQVTLRCSPKSGHDTVSWYQQALGQGPQFIFQYYEEEERQRGNFPDRFSGHQFPNYSSELNVNALLLGDSALYLCASSLGGRGTDTQYFGPGTRLTVL.

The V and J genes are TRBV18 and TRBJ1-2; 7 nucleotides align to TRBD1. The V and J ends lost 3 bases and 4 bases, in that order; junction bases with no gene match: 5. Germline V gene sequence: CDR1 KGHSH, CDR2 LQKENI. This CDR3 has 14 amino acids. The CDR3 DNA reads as TGTGCCAGCTCACCGACAGGGTTTGGCTATGGCTACACCTTC. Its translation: CASSPTGFGYGYTF.

CDR3 sequence reads: CSVLTQGVADTQYF. The CDR3 DNA sequence: TGCAGCGTTTTGACACAGGGGGTGGCAGATACGCAGTATTTT. J is TRBJ2-3 and V is TRBV29-1; 8 bases line up with TRBD1. The V segment lost 5 bases and the J segment 4 bases; nucleotides outside the gene matches: 8. Germline CDR1 is SQVTM and CDR2 is ANQGSEA. CDR3 length: 14 residues.

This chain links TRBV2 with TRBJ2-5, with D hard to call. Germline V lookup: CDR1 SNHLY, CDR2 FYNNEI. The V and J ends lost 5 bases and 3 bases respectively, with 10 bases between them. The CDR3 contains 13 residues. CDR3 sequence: CASSSFQKETQYF. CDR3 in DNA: TGTGCCAGCAGTAGTTTTCAGAAAGAGACCCAGTACTTC.

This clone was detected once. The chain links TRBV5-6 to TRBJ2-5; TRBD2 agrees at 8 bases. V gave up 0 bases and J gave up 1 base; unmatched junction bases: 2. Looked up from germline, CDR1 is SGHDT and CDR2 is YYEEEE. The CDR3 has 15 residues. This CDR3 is CASSLAGGTQETQYF. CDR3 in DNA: TGTGCCAGCAGCTTGGCGGGGGGGACCCAAGAGACCCAGTACTTC.

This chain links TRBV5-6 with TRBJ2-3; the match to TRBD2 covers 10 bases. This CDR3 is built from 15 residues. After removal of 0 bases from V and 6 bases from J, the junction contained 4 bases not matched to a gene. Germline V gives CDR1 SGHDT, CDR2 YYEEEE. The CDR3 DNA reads TGTGCCAGCAGCTTGGGTAGCGGGGGGCCGGATACGCAGTATTTT. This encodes CASSLGSGGPDTQYF. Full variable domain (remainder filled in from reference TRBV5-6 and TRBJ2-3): DAGVTQSPTHLIKTRGQQVTLRCSPKSGHDTVSWYQQALGQGPQFIFQYYEEEERQRGNFPDRFSGHQFPNYSSELNVNALLLGDSALYLCASSLGSGGPDTQYFGPGTRLTVL.

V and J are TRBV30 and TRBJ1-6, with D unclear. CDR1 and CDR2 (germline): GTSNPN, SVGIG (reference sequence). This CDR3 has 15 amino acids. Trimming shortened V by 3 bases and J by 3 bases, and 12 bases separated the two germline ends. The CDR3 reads CAWRERENYNSPLHF. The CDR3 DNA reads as TGTGCCTGGAGAGAGCGGGAAAACTATAATTCACCCCTCCACTTT. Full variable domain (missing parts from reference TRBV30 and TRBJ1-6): SQTIHQWPATLVQPVGSPLSLECTVEGTSNPNLYWYRQAAGRGLQLLFYSVGIGQISSEVPQNLSASRPQDRQFILSSKKLLLSDSGFYLCAWRERENYNSPLHFGNGTRLTVT.

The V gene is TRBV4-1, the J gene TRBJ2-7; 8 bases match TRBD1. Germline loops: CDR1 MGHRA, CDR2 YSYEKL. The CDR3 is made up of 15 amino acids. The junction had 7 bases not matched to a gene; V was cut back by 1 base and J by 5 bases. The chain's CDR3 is CASSQGQGINHEQYF. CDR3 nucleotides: TGCGCCAGCAGCCAAGGACAGGGGATAAACCACGAGCAGTACTTC.

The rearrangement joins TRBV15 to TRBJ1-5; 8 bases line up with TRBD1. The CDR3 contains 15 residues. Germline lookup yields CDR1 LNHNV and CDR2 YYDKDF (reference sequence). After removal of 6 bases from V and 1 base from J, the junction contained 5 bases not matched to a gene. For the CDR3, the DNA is TGTGCCACCAGACAGGGGGGGCAAAGCAATCAGCCCCAGCATTTT. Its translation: CATRQGGQSNQPQHF. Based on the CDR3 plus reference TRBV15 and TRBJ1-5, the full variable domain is DAMVIQNPRYQVTQFGKPVTLSCSQTLNHNVMYWYQQKSSQAPKLLFHYYDKDFNNEADTPDNFQSRRPNTSFCFLDIRSPGLGDTAMYLCATRQGGQSNQPQHFGDGTRLSIL.

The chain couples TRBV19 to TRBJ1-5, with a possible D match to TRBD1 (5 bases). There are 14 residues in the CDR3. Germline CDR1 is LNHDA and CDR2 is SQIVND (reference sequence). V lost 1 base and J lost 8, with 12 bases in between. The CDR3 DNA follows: TGTGCCAGTAGTATAGGCAGGGATGAGAAGCCCCAGCATTTT. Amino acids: CASSIGRDEKPQHF.

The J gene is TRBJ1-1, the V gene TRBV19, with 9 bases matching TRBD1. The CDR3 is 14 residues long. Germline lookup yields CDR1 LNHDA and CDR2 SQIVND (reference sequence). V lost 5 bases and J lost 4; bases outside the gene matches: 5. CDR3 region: CASSAQGAATEAFF. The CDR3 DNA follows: TGTGCCAGTAGTGCACAGGGGGCGGCCACTGAAGCTTTCTTT.

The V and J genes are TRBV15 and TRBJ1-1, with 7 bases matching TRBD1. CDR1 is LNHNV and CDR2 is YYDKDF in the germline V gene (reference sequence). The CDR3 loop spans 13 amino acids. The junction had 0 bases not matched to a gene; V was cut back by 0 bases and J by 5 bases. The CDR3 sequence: CATSRDRGTEAFF. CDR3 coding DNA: TGTGCCACCAGCAGAGACAGGGGGACTGAAGCTTTCTTT.

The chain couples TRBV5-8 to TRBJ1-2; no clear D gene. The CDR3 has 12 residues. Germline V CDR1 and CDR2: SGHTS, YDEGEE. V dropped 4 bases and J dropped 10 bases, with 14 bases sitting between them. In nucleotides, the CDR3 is TGTGCCAGCAGCCGTCCCCCAGGCGCCTACACCTTC. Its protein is CASSRPPGAYTF. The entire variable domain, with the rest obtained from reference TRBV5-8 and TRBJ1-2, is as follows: EAGVTQSPTHLIKTRGQQATLRCSPISGHTSVYWYQQALGLGLQFLLWYDEGEERNRGNFPPRFSGRQFPNYSSELNVNALELEDSALYLCASSRPPGAYTFGSGTRLTVV.

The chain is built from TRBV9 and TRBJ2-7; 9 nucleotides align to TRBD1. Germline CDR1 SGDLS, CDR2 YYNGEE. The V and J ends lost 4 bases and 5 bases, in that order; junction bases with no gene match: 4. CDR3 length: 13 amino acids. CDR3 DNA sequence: TGTGCCAGCAGCTTCAGGACAGGGGACGAGCAGTACTTC. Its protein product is CASSFRTGDEQYF.

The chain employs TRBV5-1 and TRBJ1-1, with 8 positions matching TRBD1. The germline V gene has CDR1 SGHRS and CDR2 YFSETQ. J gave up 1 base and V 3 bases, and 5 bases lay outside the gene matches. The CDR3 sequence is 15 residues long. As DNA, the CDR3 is TGCGCCAGCAGCTCCCCGGGACAGGCGAACACTGAAGCTTTCTTT. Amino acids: CASSSPGQANTEAFF.

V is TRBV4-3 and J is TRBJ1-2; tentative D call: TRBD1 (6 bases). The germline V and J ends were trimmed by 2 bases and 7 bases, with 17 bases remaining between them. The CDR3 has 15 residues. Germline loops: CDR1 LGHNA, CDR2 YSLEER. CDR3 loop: CASSQRRSRGSGYTF. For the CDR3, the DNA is TGCGCCAGCAGCCAACGCCGGAGCAGGGGCTCTGGCTACACCTTC.

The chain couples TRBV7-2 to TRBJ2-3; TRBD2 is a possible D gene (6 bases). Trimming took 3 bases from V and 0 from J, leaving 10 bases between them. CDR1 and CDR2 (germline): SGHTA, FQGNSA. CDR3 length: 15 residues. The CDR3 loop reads CASSLREVSTDTQYF. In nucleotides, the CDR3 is TGTGCCAGCAGCTTGCGGGAAGTGAGCACAGATACGCAGTATTTT.